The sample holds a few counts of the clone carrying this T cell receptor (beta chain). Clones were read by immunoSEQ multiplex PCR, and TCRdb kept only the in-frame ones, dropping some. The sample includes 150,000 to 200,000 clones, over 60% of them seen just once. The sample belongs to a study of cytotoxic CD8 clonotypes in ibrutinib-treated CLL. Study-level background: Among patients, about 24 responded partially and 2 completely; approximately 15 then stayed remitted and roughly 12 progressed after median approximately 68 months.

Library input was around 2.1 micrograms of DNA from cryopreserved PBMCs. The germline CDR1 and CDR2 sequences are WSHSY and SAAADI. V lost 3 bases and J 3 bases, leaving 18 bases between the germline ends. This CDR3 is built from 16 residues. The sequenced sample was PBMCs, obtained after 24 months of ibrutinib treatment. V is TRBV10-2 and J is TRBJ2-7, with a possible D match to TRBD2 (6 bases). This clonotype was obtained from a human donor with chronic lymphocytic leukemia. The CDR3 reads CASSEGWGERYYEQYF. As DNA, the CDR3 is TGCGCCAGCAGTGAAGGTTGGGGGGAACGATACTACGAGCAGTACTTC.